Listed here are 8 T cell receptor beta chains from one sample, sequenced in a study of cytotoxic CD8 clonotypes in ibrutinib-treated CLL. The repertoire was sequenced with immunoSEQ multiplex PCR; TCRdb's copy has only in-frame clones and lacks some. The table records tens of thousands of clones, 60% to 75% of them present only once. The sequencing used PBMCs, collected after 12 months of ibrutinib treatment. Receptors were obtained from a human donor with chronic lymphocytic leukemia.

The V gene is TRBV7-9, the J gene TRBJ1-2, with D unclear. The V gene's germline CDR1 is SEHNR and CDR2 FQNEAQ (reference sequence). The CDR3 consists of 14 residues. The V end lost 1 base, the J end lost 5 bases, and 11 bases lay between the germline ends. The CDR3 DNA reads as TGTGCCAGCAGCTTAGTTGGCCAGACGTATGGCTACACCTTC. Residues: CASSLVGQTYGYTF.

The genes are TRBV5-1 and TRBJ2-2; possibly TRBD1 or TRBD2 for D (6 bases each). V dropped 7 bases and J dropped 9 bases, with 22 bases sitting between them. Germline CDR1 reads SGHRS; CDR2 reads YFSETQ. This CDR3 has 15 amino acids. The CDR3 DNA reads as TGCGCCAGCGGGACCGGGGGCGTGGGGGTTCGGGAGCTGTTTTTT. Amino acids: CASGTGGVGVRELFF.

This chain links TRBV5-6 with TRBJ2-1; TRBD2 agrees at 8 bases. J lost 10 bases, V lost 3 bases, and 15 bases had no gene match. This CDR3 region has 16 residues. Germline V gene lookup returns CDR1 SGHDT and CDR2 YYEEEE. In nucleotides, the CDR3 is TGTGCCAGCAGCTCGGGACCGGGACTAGGGTTATTAGAGCAGTTCTTC. It specifies CASSSGPGLGLLEQFF. Filled out from reference TRBV5-6 and TRBJ2-1, the complete variable domain reads DAGVTQSPTHLIKTRGQQVTLRCSPKSGHDTVSWYQQALGQGPQFIFQYYEEEERQRGNFPDRFSGHQFPNYSSELNVNALLLGDSALYLCASSSGPGLGLLEQFFGPGTRLTVL.

The chain uses TRBV7-2 and TRBJ2-1; D is undetermined. The CDR3 consists of 13 residues. Germline values: CDR1 SGHTA, CDR2 FQGNSA. Trimming left V 6 bases short and J 3 bases short, with 9 bases between. The CDR3 here is CASRGLVYNEQFF. The CDR3 nucleotides read TGTGCCAGCAGGGGTCTCGTCTACAATGAGCAGTTCTTC.

The chain couples TRBV28 to TRBJ2-3; D is unclear. Between the trimmed V and J ends, which lost 9 bases and 2 bases, there was a span of 6 bases. From germline, CDR1 is MDHEN and CDR2 SYDVKM. The CDR3 totals 11 residues. The CDR3 protein is CASLDTDTQYF. The CDR3 DNA reads TGTGCCAGTCTTGACACAGATACGCAGTATTTT. The whole variable domain, filled in from reference TRBV28 and TRBJ2-3, reads DVKVTQSSRYLVKRTGEKVFLECVQDMDHENMFWYRQDPGLGLRLIYFSYDVKMKEKGDIPEGYSVSREKKERFSLILESASTNQTSMYLCASLDTDTQYFGPGTRLTVL.

The gene calls are TRBV5-4 and TRBJ1-2; D is perhaps TRBD1 (5 bases). The germline CDR1 and CDR2 sequences are SGHNT and YYREEE (reference sequence). The CDR3 spans 16 residues. Trimming left V 4 bases short and J 4 bases short, with 20 bases between. CDR3 in amino acids: CASSRQNLRGTYGYTF. The CDR3 bases are TGTGCCAGCAGCCGACAGAATTTACGGGGGACCTATGGCTACACCTTC.

The rearrangement uses TRBV25-1 and TRBJ2-7; 7 nucleotides align to TRBD2. J gave up 2 bases and V 1 base, and 5 bases lay outside the gene matches. Germline CDR1 MGHDK, CDR2 SYGVNS. CDR3 size: 15 residues. The CDR3 spells CASSEWGGGTYEQYF. In DNA, the CDR3 is TGTGCCAGCAGTGAATGGGGGGGTGGGACCTACGAGCAGTACTTC.

The genes are TRBV4-1 and TRBJ1-3; perhaps TRBD1 as D (5 bases). Germline-derived CDR1 and CDR2 are MGHRA and YSYEKL. The CDR3 consists of 16 residues. The V end was cut by 3 bases, the J end by 0 bases, with 12 bases between. CDR3 DNA sequence: TGCGCCAGCAGCCACCCCGGGACTCACTCTGGAAACACCATATATTTT. This codes for CASSHPGTHSGNTIYF.